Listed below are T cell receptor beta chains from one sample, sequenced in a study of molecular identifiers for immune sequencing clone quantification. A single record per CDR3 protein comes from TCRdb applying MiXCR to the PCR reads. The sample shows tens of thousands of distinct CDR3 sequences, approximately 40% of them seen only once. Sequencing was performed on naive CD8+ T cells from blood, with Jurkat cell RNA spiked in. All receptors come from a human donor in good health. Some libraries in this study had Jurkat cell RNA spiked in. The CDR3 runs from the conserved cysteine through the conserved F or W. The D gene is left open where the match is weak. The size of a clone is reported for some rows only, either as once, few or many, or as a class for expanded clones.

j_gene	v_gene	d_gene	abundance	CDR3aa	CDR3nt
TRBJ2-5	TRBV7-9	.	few	CASSSGGWGRETQYF	TGTGCCAGCAGCTCCGGTGGTTGGGGGCGAGAGACCCAGTACTTC
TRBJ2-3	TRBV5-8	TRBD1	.	CASSPGTGVTDTQYF	TGTGCCAGCAGCCCCGGGACAGGGGTTACAGATACGCAGTATTTT
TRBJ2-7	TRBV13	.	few	CASSLGAGLEQYF	TGTGCCAGCAGCTTAGGGGCAGGGCTTGAGCAGTACTTC
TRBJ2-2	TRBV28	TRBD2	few	CASSLSELAGVIGELFF	TGTGCCAGCAGTCTTTCCGAACTAGCGGGAGTTATCGGGGAGCTGTTTTTT
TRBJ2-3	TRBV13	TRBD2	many	CASRRAGVSTDTQYF	TGTGCCAGCAGGCGAGCGGGAGTAAGCACAGATACGCAGTATTTT
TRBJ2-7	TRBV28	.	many	CASSSKRTASYEQYF	TGTGCCAGCAGTTCCAAAAGGACAGCCTCCTACGAGCAGTACTTC
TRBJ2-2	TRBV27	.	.	CASSSYSDNTGELFF	TGTGCCAGCAGTTCGTATTCAGATAACACCGGGGAGCTGTTTTTT
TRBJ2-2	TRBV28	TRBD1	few	CASSFRPGGLYGELFF	TGTGCCAGCAGTTTTCGTCCAGGGGGATTGTACGGGGAGCTGTTTTTT
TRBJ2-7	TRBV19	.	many	CASSWGGGPEQYF	TGTGCCAGTAGTTGGGGGGGCGGGCCCGAGCAGTACTTC
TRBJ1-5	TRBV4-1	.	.	CASSQDHLHSNQPQHF	TGCGCCAGCAGCCAAGATCACTTACATAGCAATCAGCCCCAGCATTTT
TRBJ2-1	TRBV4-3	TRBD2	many	CASSPGLAGDDEQFF	TGCGCCAGCAGCCCCGGACTAGCGGGAGATGATGAGCAGTTCTTC
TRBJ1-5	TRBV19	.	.	CASSIVGRREIEKQPQHF	TGTGCCAGTAGTATAGTCGGACGCCGGGAGATAGAAAAACAGCCCCAGCATTTT
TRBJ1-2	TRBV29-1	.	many	CSARDRPINYGYTF	TGCAGCGCCCGGGACCGCCCAATAAACTATGGCTACACCTTC
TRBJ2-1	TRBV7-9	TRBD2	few	CASSPRPGLAGAMDEQFF	TGTGCCAGCAGCCCGAGGCCGGGACTAGCGGGAGCTATGGATGAGCAGTTCTTC
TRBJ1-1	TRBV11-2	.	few	CASSLGGNTEAFF	TGTGCCAGCAGCTTAGGAGGGAACACTGAAGCTTTCTTT
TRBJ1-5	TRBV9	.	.	CASCVDGAGNQPQHF	TGTGCCAGCTGCGTAGATGGGGCAGGCAATCAGCCCCAGCATTTT
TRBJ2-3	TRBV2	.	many	CASRSGRGRTDTQYF	TGTGCCAGCAGGTCGGGTAGAGGTCGCACAGATACGCAGTATTTT
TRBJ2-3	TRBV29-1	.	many	CSVFTTDTQYF	TGCAGCGTTTTTACCACAGATACGCAGTATTTT
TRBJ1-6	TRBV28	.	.	CASSPVTRVDSPLHF	TGTGCCAGCAGTCCTGTGACCCGAGTGGATTCACCCCTCCACTTT
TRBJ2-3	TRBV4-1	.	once	CASSHLWDLRGTDTQYF	TGCGCCAGCAGCCATCTATGGGACTTAAGGGGCACAGATACGCAGTATTTT
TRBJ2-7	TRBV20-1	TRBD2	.	CSASLRLSGRVTYEQYF	TGCAGTGCTAGTTTGCGGCTGTCCGGGAGGGTGACCTACGAGCAGTACTTC
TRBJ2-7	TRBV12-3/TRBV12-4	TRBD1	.	CACRLGTGRYEQYF	TGTGCCTGCAGATTAGGGACAGGGCGGTACGAGCAGTACTTC
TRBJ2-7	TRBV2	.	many	CASSEWRSSYEQYF	TGTGCCAGCAGTGAATGGCGAAGCTCCTACGAGCAGTACTTC
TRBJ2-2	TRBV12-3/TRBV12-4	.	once	CASSLALLAGDTGELLF	TGTGCCAGCAGTTTGGCCCTTCTAGCTGGAGACACCGGGGAGCTGTTATTT
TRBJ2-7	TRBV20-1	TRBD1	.	CSARDLGQGGTEQYF	TGCAGTGCTAGAGATCTCGGACAGGGGGGTACCGAGCAGTACTTC
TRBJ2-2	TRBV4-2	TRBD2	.	CASSLAGVDTGELFF	TGTGCCAGCAGCTTAGCGGGAGTTGACACCGGGGAGCTGTTTTTT
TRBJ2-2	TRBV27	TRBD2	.	CASSPGLEYSGELFF	TGTGCCAGCAGCCCGGGACTAGAGTATTCCGGGGAGCTGTTTTTT
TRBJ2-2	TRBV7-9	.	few	CASSFERQANTGELVF	TGTGCCAGCAGCTTCGAACGGCAGGCTAACACCGGGGAGCTGGTTTTT
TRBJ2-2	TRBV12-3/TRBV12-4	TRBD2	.	CASSNQREGRRELFF	TGTGCCAGCAGTAACCAGCGGGAGGGCCGGAGGGAGCTGTTTTTT
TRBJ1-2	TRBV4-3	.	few	CASSQDPGLGYGYTF	TGCGCCAGCAGCCAAGATCCGGGTCTTGGCTATGGCTACACCTTC
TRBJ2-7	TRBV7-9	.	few	CASSLGDREQYF	TGTGCCAGCAGCCTCGGAGACAGGGAGCAGTACTTC
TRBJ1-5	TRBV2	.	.	CASSAAGFSNQPQHF	TGTGCCAGCAGTGCAGCGGGCTTCTCTAATCAGCCCCAGCATTTT
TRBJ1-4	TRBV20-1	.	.	CSARDAGRVDEKLFF	TGCAGTGCTAGAGATGCCGGCAGGGTAGATGAAAAACTGTTTTTT